Shown below are 4 T cell receptor beta chains from a single sample sequenced in a study of blood T cell repertoires in COVID-19. Some clones are missing from TCRdb's copy, which holds only in-frame ones; the method was immunoSEQ multiplex PCR. Seen here are some 220,000 clones, around 85% observed once, and the top ten hold under 1.5%. Sequences were obtained from PBMCs or T cells enriched from blood (not recorded which). The receptors were gathered from a woman in her forties with acute COVID-19.

The gene calls are TRBV11-2 and TRBJ1-5; 8 bases are a match to TRBD1. The CDR3 sequence is 17 residues long. V lost 5 bases, J lost 6 bases, and 15 bases stayed unmatched. Germline V gene sequence: CDR1 SGHAT, CDR2 FQNNGV. In DNA, the CDR3 is TGTGCCAGCAGCGCACTTCGATCTGGACAGGGACGTCAGCCCCAGCATTTT. This codes for CASSALRSGQGRQPQHF.

This chain links TRBV4-3 with TRBJ1-2; D gene unclear. Germline assignment: CDR1 LGHNA and CDR2 YSLEER. V lost 0 bases and J lost 5, with 13 bases in between. There are 15 residues in the CDR3. DNA of the CDR3: TGCGCCAGCAGCCAAGAAGTAAAGAGGCCTTATGGCTACACCTTC. It specifies CASSQEVKRPYGYTF.

CDR3 in DNA: TGTGCCAGCAGCTTAGATGGCCATCAATACACAGATACGCAGTATTTT. Protein: CASSLDGHQYTDTQYF. V is TRBV7-9 and J is TRBJ2-3; D unresolved. Germline loops: CDR1 SEHNR, CDR2 FQNEAQ (reference sequence). The CDR3 runs to 16 residues. Trimming pared 1 base from V and 2 bases from J, leaving 13 bases between.

The rearrangement links TRBV18 to TRBJ2-2; D possibly corresponds to TRBD1 (5 bases). The CDR3 has 15 residues. The germline CDR1 and CDR2 sequences are KGHSH and LQKENI. V gave up 3 bases and J gave up 4 bases, with 12 bases separating them. CDR3 in DNA: TGTGCCAGCTCACCGGATAGGGGAATCACCGGGGAGCTGTTTTTT. Its translation: CASSPDRGITGELFF. The full variable domain, in which reference TRBV18 and TRBJ2-2 provide the parts outside the CDR3, is NAGVMQNPRHLVRRRGQEARLRCSPMKGHSHVYWYRQLPEEGLKFMVYLQKENIIDESGMPKERFSAEFPKEGPSILRIQQVVRGDSAAYFCASSPDRGITGELFFGEGSRLTVL.